The 25 T cell receptor beta chains reported below all come from one sample, sequenced in a study of CXCR3-negative and CXCR3-positive naive CD8 T cells. General study points: Naive cells that were CXCR3-positive had more hydrophobic TRB CDR3s (compared with CXCR3-negative naive cells).

Antigens for these TCRs are unknown. TRB cDNA libraries were made by UMI-labeled 5' RACE. Each CDR3 protein gets one entry in TCRdb, which reprocessed the 5' RACE reads and gives no DNA. This specimen shows tens of thousands of distinct CDR3 sequences; the ten leading clones hold 0.7% to 0.8%. Sequencing was done on a sample of naive CXCR3+ CD8+ T cells from blood. Documented subset: CD45RO-CCR7+CD27+CD95- naive CD8+ T cells expressing CXCR3 (TNR3+). Receptor source: a human donor in good health. Some clones in this sample may be carry-over from other donors' samples.

The chain links TRBV14 to TRBJ2-7; TCRdb designates TRBD2, a call that cannot be tested without DNA. The CDR3 extends over 15 amino acids. Germline V gene data show CDR1 as SGHDN and CDR2 as FVKESK. The CDR3 loop is CASSQLLGLNYEQYF.

The V gene is TRBV4-2, the J gene TRBJ1-2. This CDR3 has 12 amino acids. Germline V gene lookup returns CDR1 LGHNA and CDR2 YNFKEQ. This CDR3 reads CASSQGDYGYTF.

The chain links TRBV29-1 to TRBJ1-1. The CDR3 is made up of 12 amino acids. Germline V gives CDR1 SQVTM, CDR2 ANQGSEA. CDR3 protein: CSVEARDFEAFF.

This chain links TRBV29-1 with TRBJ2-1; as DNA is missing, the TRBD1 call by TCRdb cannot be tested. Germline values: CDR1 SQVTM, CDR2 ANQGSEA. This CDR3 is built from 12 residues. The CDR3: CSVRGGNNEQFF.

The V call is TRBV20-1, the J call TRBJ1-5; there is no DNA to check the TCRdb D call of TRBD1. Germline-derived CDR1 and CDR2 are DFQATT and SNEGSKA (reference sequence). This CDR3 has 15 amino acids. The CDR3 sequence: CSARQTGTLGQPQHF.

CDR3: CSARASASYEQYF. The V call is TRBV20-1, the J call TRBJ2-7; TCRdb indicates TRBD2, and absent DNA this call remains unverified. Per the germline V gene, CDR1 is DFQATT and CDR2 is SNEGSKA (reference sequence). The CDR3 extends over 13 amino acids.

This chain joins TRBV29-1 and TRBJ2-3; TCRdb designates TRBD2, a call that cannot be tested without DNA. The germline V gene has CDR1 SQVTM and CDR2 ANQGSEA. The CDR3 is 15 residues long. CDR3 region: CSVEWWWADTDTQYF.

The chain combines TRBV7-9 with TRBJ2-1; the D call from TCRdb, TRBD1, cannot be confirmed without DNA. CDR1 is SEHNR, CDR2 FQNEAQ, per germline (reference sequence). The CDR3 totals 16 residues. CDR3: CASSLSRGGLGSEQFF.

The chain combines TRBV6-2 or TRBV6-3 with TRBJ1-1; lacking DNA, the TRBD1 call made by TCRdb goes unchecked. Germline CDR1 and CDR2: MNHEY and SVGEGT. This CDR3 has 14 residues. The CDR3: CASSSRDWFGEAFF.

This chain joins TRBV29-1 and TRBJ2-7. CDR1 and CDR2 from the germline V gene are SQVTM and ANQGSEA. The CDR3 has 12 amino acids. Here the CDR3 reads CSVGGTAGEQYF.

The chain employs TRBV29-1 and TRBJ2-7; TCRdb lists TRBD2, though no DNA is available to test this call. CDR3 length: 15 residues. The germline gives CDR1 SQVTM, CDR2 ANQGSEA. CDR3 protein: CSVGGTSVNPYEQYF.

The rearrangement uses TRBV7-9 and TRBJ2-7. Per the germline V gene, CDR1 is SEHNR and CDR2 is FQNEAQ (reference sequence). The CDR3 has 12 amino acids. The CDR3 loop reads CASSLGVREQYF.

The rearrangement links TRBV14 to TRBJ1-5. Germline assignment: CDR1 SGHDN and CDR2 FVKESK. The CDR3 has 14 amino acids. The CDR3: CASSQDGSNQPQHF.

The V call is TRBV7-9, the J call TRBJ2-7; the TRBD2 assignment by TCRdb is unverifiable without DNA. CDR1 SEHNR and CDR2 FQNEAQ come from the germline V gene (reference sequence). This CDR3 is built from 15 residues. CDR3 amino acids: CASSPLSGGPLEQYF.

V gene TRBV7-9 combines with J gene TRBJ2-7; TCRdb calls TRBD2, which cannot be checked without DNA. The germline V gene encodes CDR1 SEHNR and CDR2 FQNEAQ (reference sequence). The CDR3 loop spans 18 amino acids. The CDR3 reads CASSLAPQTSPGSYEQYF.

The chain combines TRBV18 with TRBJ2-7; the D gene TCRdb calls, TRBD1, cannot be checked with no DNA. The CDR3 spans 20 residues. Per the germline V gene, CDR1 is KGHSH and CDR2 is LQKENI. The CDR3 loop reads CASSPRQGASPAASSYEQYF.

The V and J genes are TRBV9 and TRBJ2-1. CDR3 length equals 12 residues. CDR1 and CDR2 from the germline V gene are SGDLS and YYNGEE. CDR3 residues: CASSVVAGEQFF.

The CDR3 is CASSVTGTGYYEQYF. This chain uses TRBV27 with TRBJ2-7; TCRdb selects TRBD1, and the lack of DNA leaves this call unchecked. The length of the CDR3 is 15 residues. CDR1 MNHEY and CDR2 SMNVEV come from the germline V gene (reference sequence).

The rearrangement uses TRBV15 and TRBJ2-7. Germline lookup yields CDR1 LNHNV and CDR2 YYDKDF (reference sequence). This CDR3 comprises 12 residues. The CDR3 loop reads CATSFQEYEQYF.

The genes are TRBV12-3 or TRBV12-4 and TRBJ1-2. The CDR3 consists of 13 residues. The CDR3 spells CASSSGRNYGYTF.

The rearrangement links TRBV27 to TRBJ1-2; the D call of TRBD1 rests on TCRdb alone, since no DNA is present to check it. The germline V gene encodes CDR1 MNHEY and CDR2 SMNVEV (reference sequence). CDR3 length equals 13 residues. The CDR3 here is CASSTVRDYGYTF.

V and J are TRBV7-6 and TRBJ1-5; TCRdb's assignment of TRBD1 cannot be checked, as there is no DNA. Germline CDR1 reads SGHVS; CDR2 reads FNYEAQ. The length of the CDR3 is 12 residues. The CDR3 sequence: CASRTGNQPQHF.

V and J are TRBV29-1 and TRBJ2-7; checking the TCRdb D call of TRBD1 is not possible without DNA. The CDR3 sequence is 14 residues long. The V gene's germline CDR1 is SQVTM and CDR2 ANQGSEA. CDR3: CSVVGQGALGEQYF.

This chain links TRBV6-2 or TRBV6-3 with TRBJ2-7. Germline V gene data show CDR1 as MNHEY and CDR2 as SVGEGT. The CDR3 is 12 amino acids. The CDR3 loop is CASSRTVYEQYF.

This chain links TRBV10-3 with TRBJ2-3. Germline-derived CDR1 and CDR2 are ENHRY and SYGVKD. CDR3 length equals 14 residues. CDR3 in amino acids: CAIDDGDYTDTQYF.